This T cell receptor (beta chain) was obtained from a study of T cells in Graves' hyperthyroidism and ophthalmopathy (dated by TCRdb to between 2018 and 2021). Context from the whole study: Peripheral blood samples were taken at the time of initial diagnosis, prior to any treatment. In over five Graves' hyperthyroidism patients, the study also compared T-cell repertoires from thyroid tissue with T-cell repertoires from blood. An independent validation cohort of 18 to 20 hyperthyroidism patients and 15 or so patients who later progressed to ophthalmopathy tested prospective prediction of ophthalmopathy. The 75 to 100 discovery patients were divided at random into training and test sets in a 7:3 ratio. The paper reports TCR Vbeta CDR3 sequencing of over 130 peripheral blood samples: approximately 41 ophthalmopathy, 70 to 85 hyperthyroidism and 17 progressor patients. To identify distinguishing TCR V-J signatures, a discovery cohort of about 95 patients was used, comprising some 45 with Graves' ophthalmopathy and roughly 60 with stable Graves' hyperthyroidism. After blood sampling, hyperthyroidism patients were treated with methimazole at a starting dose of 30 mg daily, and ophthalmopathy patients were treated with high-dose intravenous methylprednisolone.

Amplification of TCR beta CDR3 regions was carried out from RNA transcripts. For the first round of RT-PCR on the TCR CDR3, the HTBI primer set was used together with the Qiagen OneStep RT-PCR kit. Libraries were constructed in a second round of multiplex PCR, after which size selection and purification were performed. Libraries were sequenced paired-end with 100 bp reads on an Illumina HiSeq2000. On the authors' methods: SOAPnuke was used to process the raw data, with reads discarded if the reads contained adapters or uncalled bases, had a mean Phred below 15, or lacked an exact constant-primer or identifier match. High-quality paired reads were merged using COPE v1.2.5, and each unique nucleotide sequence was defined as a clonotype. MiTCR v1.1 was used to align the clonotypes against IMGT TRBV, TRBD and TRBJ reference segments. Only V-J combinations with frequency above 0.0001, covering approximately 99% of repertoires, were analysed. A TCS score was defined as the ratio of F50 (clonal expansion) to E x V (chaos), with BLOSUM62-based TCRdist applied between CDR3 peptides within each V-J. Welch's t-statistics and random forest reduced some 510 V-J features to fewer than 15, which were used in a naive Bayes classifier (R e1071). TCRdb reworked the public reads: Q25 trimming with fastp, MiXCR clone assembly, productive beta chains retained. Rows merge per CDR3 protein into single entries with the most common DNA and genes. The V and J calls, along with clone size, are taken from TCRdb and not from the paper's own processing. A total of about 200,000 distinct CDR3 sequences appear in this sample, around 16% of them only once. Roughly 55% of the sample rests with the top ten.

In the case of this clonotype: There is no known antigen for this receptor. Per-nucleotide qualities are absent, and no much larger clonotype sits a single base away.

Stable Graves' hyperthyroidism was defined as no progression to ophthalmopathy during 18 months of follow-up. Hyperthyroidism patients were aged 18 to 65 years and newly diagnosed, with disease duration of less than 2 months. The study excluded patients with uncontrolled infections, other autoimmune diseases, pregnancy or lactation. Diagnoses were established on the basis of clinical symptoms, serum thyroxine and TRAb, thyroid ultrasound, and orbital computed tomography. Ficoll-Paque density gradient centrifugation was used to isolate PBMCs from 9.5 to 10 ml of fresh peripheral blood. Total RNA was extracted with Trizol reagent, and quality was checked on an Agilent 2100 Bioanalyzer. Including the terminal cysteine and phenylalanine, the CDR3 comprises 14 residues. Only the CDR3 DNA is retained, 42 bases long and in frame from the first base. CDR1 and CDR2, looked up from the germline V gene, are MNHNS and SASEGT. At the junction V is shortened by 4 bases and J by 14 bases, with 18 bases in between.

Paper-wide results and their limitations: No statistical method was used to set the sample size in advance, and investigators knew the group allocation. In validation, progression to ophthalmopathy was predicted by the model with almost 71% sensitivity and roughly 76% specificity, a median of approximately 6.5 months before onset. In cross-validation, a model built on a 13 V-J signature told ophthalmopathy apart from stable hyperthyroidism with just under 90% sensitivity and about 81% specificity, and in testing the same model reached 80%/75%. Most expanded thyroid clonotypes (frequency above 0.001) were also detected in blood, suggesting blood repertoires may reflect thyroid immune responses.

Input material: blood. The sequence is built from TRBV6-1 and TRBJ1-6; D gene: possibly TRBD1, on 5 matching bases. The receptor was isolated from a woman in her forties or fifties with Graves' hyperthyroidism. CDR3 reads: CASSGWAQGSTLHF. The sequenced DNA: TGTGCCAGCAGTGGATGGGCGCAGGGATCTACCCTCCACTTT.